This TCR beta chain was profiled in a study of vaccination effects on CD4 cells after COVID-19. Clones were sequenced by immunoSEQ multiplex PCR, and TCRdb holds only the in-frame ones, with some missing. This table holds tens of thousands of clones, about 74% found once. Concerning this clone itself: What it binds is not known.

Following culture for approximately ten days, CD4+ T cells were isolated. This CDR3 has 14 amino acids. The germline V gene has CDR1 ENHRY and CDR2 SYGVKD. Deletions cut 10 bases from V and 6 bases from J, with 19 bases between. This specimen was CD4+ T cells from PBMCs cultured without peptide, taken before COVID-19 vaccination. The chain uses TRBV10-3 and TRBJ1-5, with D tentatively TRBD1 (6 bases). This TCR was recovered from a human donor who received a COVID-19 vaccine. CDR3 loop: CATNLEGVGQPQHF. CDR3 nucleotide sequence: TGTGCCACCAACCTGGAGGGGGTGGGTCAGCCCCAGCATTTT.